Given below is one T cell receptor (beta chain) in context. People who had autoimmune disease history or systemic immunosuppression were excluded. Collection of blood occurred at baseline, at cycle 4 day 1, and at cycle 7 day 1. The entry originates in a study of OX40 agonist ivuxolimab in advanced cancers. Generated by immunoSEQ multiplex PCR, the TCRdb table keeps only in-frame clones and is missing some. In the table there are 75,000 to 80,000 clones, approximately 81% of which are singletons. CDR3 size: 14 residues. The germline gives CDR1 MNHEY, CDR2 SVGAGI. The sequencing used CD4+ or CD8+ T cells sorted from blood, collected in a trial of the OX40 agonist ivuxolimab. This clonotype originated in an adult with an advanced solid tumor such as melanoma, head and neck, liver or kidney cancer. This chain joins TRBV6-5 and TRBJ2-5, with 10 bases matching TRBD1. The better agreement between TRBJ2-7 and the DNA end casts doubt on the J call. CDR3 nucleotides: TGTGCCAGCAACCGGGACAGGGGAAGATACGAGCAGTACTTC. Protein product: CASNRDRGRYEQYF.